These 18 T cell receptor beta chains were sequenced from one sample in a study of cytomegalovirus exposure and HLA in healthy donors. The study ran its PCR with 60 Vbeta and 13 Jbeta primers. TCRdb's copy holds only in-frame clones and misses some; the assay was immunoSEQ multiplex PCR. The repertoire holds approximately 170,000 clones, just over 70% seen once, with approximately 4.4% in the top ten. Sample: PBMCs. Receptor source: a man between 18 and 35 years old in good health and CMV-seropositive.

This clone was observed a few times. The chain joins TRBV7-9 to TRBJ1-2; 10 bases map to TRBD1. The CDR3 spans 15 residues. Germline V gene lookup returns CDR1 SEHNR and CDR2 FQNEAQ (reference sequence). V shed 3 bases, J shed 3 bases, and the junction held 4 bases outside the gene matches. CDR3 amino acids: CASSFDRGRHYGYTF. CDR3 sequence (DNA): TGTGCCAGCAGCTTTGACAGGGGGCGCCACTATGGCTACACCTTC.

J is TRBJ1-5 and V is TRBV10-3; maybe TRBD1 (5 bases). The CDR3 consists of 14 residues. With 4 bases removed from V and 7 bases from J, the gap between germline ends came to 14 bases. Germline values: CDR1 ENHRY, CDR2 SYGVKD. CDR3 region: CAISGAGYGQPQHF. The CDR3 region has the DNA TGTGCCATCAGTGGGGCAGGGTACGGACAGCCCCAGCATTTT.

This rearrangement joins TRBV19 to TRBJ2-3; a possible D gene is TRBD2 (5 bases). Germline V gene sequence: CDR1 LNHDA, CDR2 SQIVND (reference sequence). V lost 4 bases, J lost 0 bases, and 14 bases lay in between. The CDR3 loop spans 16 amino acids. CDR3 sequence reads: CASSRVARRSTDTQYF. CDR3 nucleotides: TGTGCCAGTAGTAGGGTAGCGAGAAGAAGCACAGATACGCAGTATTTT.

The chain uses TRBV6-1 and TRBJ1-2, with 9 bases that match TRBD1. Germline V gene lookup returns CDR1 MNHNS and CDR2 SASEGT. This CDR3 has 15 amino acids. V lost 4 bases to trimming and J lost 0 bases; unmatched junction nucleotides: 3. The CDR3 loop is CASSVGQGSNYGYTF. Here the CDR3 DNA reads TGTGCCAGCAGTGTAGGACAGGGGTCTAACTATGGCTACACCTTC.

This rearrangement joins TRBV15 to TRBJ2-1, with TRBD2 matching 8 bases. CDR1 is LNHNV, CDR2 YYDKDF, per germline (reference sequence). V shed 0 bases and J 10 bases; nucleotides not matched to a gene: 8. CDR3 size: 15 residues. The CDR3 protein is CATSRDLRTSHEQFF. The CDR3 DNA sequence: TGTGCCACCAGCAGAGATCTGAGGACTAGCCACGAGCAGTTCTTC.

A single count supports this clone. The rearrangement links TRBV19 to TRBJ1-5; no definite D call. V was trimmed by 7 bases and J by 2 bases, leaving 9 bases between them. Per germline, CDR1 LNHDA and CDR2 SQIVND (reference sequence). The CDR3 consists of 13 residues. The DNA for the CDR3 is TGTGCCAGTACCGCTTTAGGCAATCAGCCCCAGCATTTT. Protein: CASTALGNQPQHF.

The V call is TRBV5-1, the J call TRBJ2-1; TRBD2 agrees at 8 bases. This CDR3 comprises 14 residues. Germline V CDR1 and CDR2: SGHRS, YFSETQ. J was trimmed by 4 bases and V by 5 bases; bases with no gene match: 5. The chain's CDR3 is CASRGTSGYNEQFF. The CDR3 nucleotides read TGCGCCAGCAGGGGGACTAGTGGGTACAATGAGCAGTTCTTC.

V usage is TRBV6-1 and J usage is TRBJ1-3; no firm D call. The CDR3 totals 15 residues. With 4 bases removed from V and 0 bases from J, the gap between germline ends came to 10 bases. Germline CDR1 MNHNS, CDR2 SASEGT. This CDR3 is CASSAREFSGNTIYF. CDR3 DNA: TGTGCCAGCAGTGCTCGAGAATTCTCTGGAAACACCATATATTTT.

The chain has TRBV21-1 and TRBJ1-4; TRBD1 is the table's D call, not checked against the DNA. TRBV21-1 is a pseudogene. This CDR3 comprises 17 residues. The CDR3 region has the DNA TGTGCCAGCAGCAAAACCCCCCATACAGGGGTTGACGAAAAACTGTTTTTT. Translating gives CASSKTPHTGVDEKLFF.

This clone was counted only a few times. This chain joins TRBV6-5 and TRBJ1-4; a possible D gene is TRBD1 (6 bases). Germline CDR1 reads MNHEY; CDR2 reads SVGAGI. Trimming took 0 bases from V and 6 from J, leaving 8 bases between them. The CDR3 extends over 14 amino acids. CDR3 in amino acids: CASSYSRGHEKLFF. The CDR3 DNA reads as TGTGCCAGCAGTTACTCGCGGGGGCATGAAAAACTGTTTTTT.

The chain's CDR3 is CASSELVTDETMNTEAFF. CDR3 DNA sequence: TGTGCCAGCAGTGAACTCGTGACAGACGAAACGATGAACACTGAAGCTTTCTTT. The chain carries TRBV6-1 and TRBJ1-1; the D gene is possibly TRBD1 (5 bases). The V end was cut by 2 bases, the J end by 0 bases, with 19 bases between. The CDR3 sequence is 18 residues long. The germline V gene encodes CDR1 MNHNS and CDR2 SASEGT.

The V gene is TRBV2, the J gene TRBJ1-2, with TRBD1 identical over 7 bases. The junction had 16 bases not matched to a gene; V was cut back by 9 bases and J by 0 bases. This CDR3 region has 17 residues. CDR1 and CDR2 from the germline V gene are SNHLY and FYNNEI. The CDR3 sequence is CASTRDRDPLANYGYTF. Here the CDR3 DNA reads TGTGCCAGTACGCGCGACAGGGATCCGTTAGCTAACTATGGCTACACCTTC.

V gene TRBV2 combines with J gene TRBJ2-3; 7 nucleotides match TRBD1. The V gene end was trimmed by 6 bases and the J gene end by 8 bases; junction bases not matched to a gene: 8. CDR3 length: 13 amino acids. The germline V gene has CDR1 SNHLY and CDR2 FYNNEI. CDR3 sequence (DNA): TGTGCCAGCAGCGTTGGGACAGTTGGTACGCAGTATTTT. This sequence encodes CASSVGTVGTQYF.

This clone was seen more than once but under ten times. V is TRBV6-5 and J is TRBJ2-7, with TRBD2 matching 9 bases. J was trimmed by 4 bases and V by 6 bases; bases with no gene match: 10. CDR1 is MNHEY and CDR2 is SVGAGI in the germline V gene. The CDR3 consists of 15 residues. CDR3 coding DNA: TGTGCCAGCAGCCAAAGCGCGGGAGGGCCGTACGAGCAGTACGTC. Protein product: CASSQSAGGPYEQYV.

The chain carries TRBV4-1 and TRBJ2-7; TRBD1 is a possible D gene (5 bases). The germline gives CDR1 MGHRA, CDR2 YSYEKL. The CDR3 is 15 amino acids. V lost 2 bases and J 4 bases, leaving 15 bases between the germline ends. The CDR3 loop reads CASSQSFGQAYEQYV. CDR3 coding DNA: TGCGCCAGCAGCCAATCTTTCGGACAAGCGTACGAGCAGTACGTC.

The chain is built from TRBV4-2 and TRBJ2-3; TRBD1 is a possible D gene (6 bases). CDR3 length: 14 residues. Germline assignment: CDR1 LGHNA and CDR2 YNFKEQ. V shed 6 bases and J shed 5 bases, with 15 bases lying between them. DNA of the CDR3: TGTGCCAGCAGAAACCTCAGAGGGGGAGATACGCAGTATTTT. Encoded protein: CASRNLRGGDTQYF.

This clone was detected once. The V gene is TRBV6-6, the J gene TRBJ2-7; 8 nucleotides match TRBD2. J lost 2 bases, V lost 5 bases, and 2 bases had no gene match. CDR3 size: 13 residues. Germline CDR1 MNHNY, CDR2 SVGAGI (reference sequence). The CDR3 region is CASSKGLAYEQYV. CDR3 in DNA: TGTGCCAGCAGTAAGGGACTAGCCTACGAGCAGTACGTC.

The chain is built from TRBV6-1 and TRBJ2-7; D unresolved. The CDR3 is 13 residues long. Trimming stripped 1 base from V and 4 bases from J, with 8 bases between. Germline V CDR1 and CDR2: MNHNS, SASEGT. The CDR3 coding sequence is TGTGCCAGCAGTGAAGACCTAGGATACGAGCAGTACGTC. It codes for CASSEDLGYEQYV.